The 10 T cell receptor beta chains presented below share a single source sample, sequenced in a study of blood T cell repertoires in COVID-19 (dated by TCRdb to 2018 to 2021). The protocol used for the library was the immunoSEQ multiplex PCR assay. The clones in this table, taken by TCRdb from immuneACCESS, are in-frame only. Not every clone is retained; where verified, under half of the shortfall comes from an unresolved V gene, and the cause of the rest is unknown. The sample yields some 66,000 clones; 70% to 90% were counted once. The biggest ten clones account for roughly 1.2% of the sample. The sequenced sample consisted of peripheral blood. The receptors were gathered from a woman aged 60 to 75 with acute or convalescent COVID-19.

J is TRBJ2-5 and V is TRBV25-1; D gene ambiguous. Per germline, CDR1 MGHDK and CDR2 SYGVNS. V was clipped by 4 bases and J by 4 bases, with 10 bases between them. This CDR3 contains 13 residues. DNA for the CDR3: TGTGCCAGCAGTGTGAGTAATTCAGAGACCCAGTACTTC. Residues: CASSVSNSETQYF.

This chain joins TRBV7-2 and TRBJ2-5, with D perhaps matching TRBD2 (6 bases). Germline loops: CDR1 SGHTA, CDR2 FQGNSA. The CDR3 length is 16 residues. V was clipped by 3 bases and J by 2 bases, with 16 bases between them. DNA of the CDR3: TGTGCCAGCAGCTTCTCACGGGGGACCGGGCAAGAGACCCAGTACTTC. This sequence encodes CASSFSRGTGQETQYF.

The rearrangement links TRBV5-1 to TRBJ1-6; no reliable D call. CDR1 and CDR2 (germline): SGHRS, YFSETQ. Trimming removed 0 bases at V and 9 bases at J, with 13 bases between. CDR3 length: 15 amino acids. DNA of the CDR3: TGCGCCAGCAGCTTGGAACAGTCGTCATTTTCACCCCTCCACTTT. Translating gives CASSLEQSSFSPLHF. The full variable domain, with the rest looked up from reference TRBV5-1 and TRBJ1-6, is KAGVTQTPRYLIKTRGQQVTLSCSPISGHRSVSWYQQTPGQGLQFLFEYFSETQRNKGNFPGRFSGRQFSNSRSEMNVSTLELGDSALYLCASSLEQSSFSPLHFGNGTRLTVT.

This sequence joins TRBV5-1 and TRBJ2-2, with D maybe TRBD1 (5 bases). V was clipped by 4 bases and J by 2 bases, with 15 bases between them. This CDR3 spans 16 amino acids. Germline lookup yields CDR1 SGHRS and CDR2 YFSETQ. DNA of the CDR3: TGCGCCAGCAGCCCCGCCGACAGAATTAACACCGGGGAGCTGTTTTTT. Translation: CASSPADRINTGELFF.

The chain is built from TRBV7-2 and TRBJ1-2, with TRBD1 identical over 11 bases. CDR3 length: 14 residues. The V gene end was trimmed by 6 bases and the J gene end by 4 bases; junction bases not matched to a gene: 4. From germline, CDR1 is SGHTA and CDR2 FQGNSA. CDR3 region: CASRRDRGTYGYTF. CDR3 nucleotide sequence: TGTGCCAGCAGACGGGACAGGGGGACCTATGGCTACACCTTC.

The chain recombines TRBV14 with TRBJ2-1; TRBD2 aligns across 10 bases. CDR1 SGHDN and CDR2 FVKESK come from the germline V gene. The CDR3 covers 15 residues. Trimming at V came to 3 bases and at J to 4 bases, leaving 3 bases not matched to a gene. The CDR3 sequence: CASSHLAGEYNEQFF. DNA of the CDR3: TGTGCCAGCAGCCACCTAGCGGGGGAATACAATGAGCAGTTCTTC.

The chain couples TRBV6-5 to TRBJ1-4; 11 bases line up with TRBD1. CDR3 length equals 14 residues. Germline V gives CDR1 MNHEY, CDR2 SVGAGI. Germline trimming cut 4 bases from V and 10 bases from J; bases unmatched to any gene: 5. The CDR3 DNA is TGTGCCAGCAGTTGGGGGGGGACAGGGGGAAAACTGTTTTTT. Encoded protein: CASSWGGTGGKLFF.

This clone was detected only a few times. The chain employs TRBV27 and TRBJ1-2, with TRBD1 matching 9 bases. J lost 8 bases, V lost 6 bases, and 7 bases had no gene match. This CDR3 is 13 amino acids long. Germline V gene sequence: CDR1 MNHEY, CDR2 SMNVEV (reference sequence). Written as DNA, the CDR3 is TGTGCCAGCAGATTCGGGACAGGGAGCGGCTACACCTTC. It yields the protein CASRFGTGSGYTF.

This chain connects TRBV19 to TRBJ1-4, with 9 bases matching TRBD1. This CDR3 is 14 amino acids long. The germline gives CDR1 LNHDA, CDR2 SQIVND (reference sequence). Trimming at V came to 3 bases and at J to 5 bases, leaving 1 base not matched to a gene. CDR3 sequence: CASSIGTGNEKLFF. The CDR3 bases are TGTGCCAGTAGTATTGGGACAGGGAATGAAAAACTGTTTTTT.

The chain carries TRBV2 and TRBJ2-5; 8 bases map to TRBD2. The CDR3 totals 13 residues. Losses at the gene ends were 8 bases for V and 4 bases for J; bases not matched to a gene: 6. In germline, CDR1 is SNHLY, CDR2 FYNNEI. The CDR3 protein is CASLRGGGETQYF. The CDR3 DNA reads as TGTGCCAGCCTCCGGGGGGGCGGAGAGACCCAGTACTTC.